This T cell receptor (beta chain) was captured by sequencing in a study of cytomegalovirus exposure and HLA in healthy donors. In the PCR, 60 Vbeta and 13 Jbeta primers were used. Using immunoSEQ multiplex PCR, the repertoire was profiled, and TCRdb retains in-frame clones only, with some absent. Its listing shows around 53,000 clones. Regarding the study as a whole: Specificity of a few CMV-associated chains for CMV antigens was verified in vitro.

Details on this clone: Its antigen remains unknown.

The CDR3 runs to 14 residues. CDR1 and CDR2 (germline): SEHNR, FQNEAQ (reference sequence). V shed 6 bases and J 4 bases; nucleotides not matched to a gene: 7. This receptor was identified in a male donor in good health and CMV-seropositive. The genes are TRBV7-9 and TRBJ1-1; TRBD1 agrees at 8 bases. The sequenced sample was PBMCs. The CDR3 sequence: CASSSTGEGTEAFF. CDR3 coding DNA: TGTGCCAGCAGTTCGACAGGGGAGGGCACTGAAGCTTTCTTT.